A single sample gave rise to the 22 T cell receptor beta chains below, sequenced in a study of T-cell memory formation after mild COVID-19. TCRdb called the 5' RACE reads again in MiXCR, with one record for every CDR3 protein. The sample shows about 290,000 distinct CDR3 sequences, approximately 15% of them seen only once. The material sequenced was PBMCs or a T cell subset sorted from them (not recorded which). All receptors derive from a man in his late teens or twenties who had mild COVID-19 (a few samples of this study predate the infection). Cell type and time point are not known.

This clonotype was counted between two and nine times. The chain uses TRBV29-1 and TRBJ1-1; D is unclear. Between the trimmed V and J ends, which lost 0 bases and 10 bases, there was a span of 12 bases. This CDR3 comprises 12 residues. Germline loops: CDR1 SQVTM, CDR2 ANQGSEA. CDR3 nucleotide sequence: TGCAGCGTTGAAGATGACGGCATGGCAGCTTTCTTT. Translation: CSVEDDGMAAFF. Based on the CDR3 plus reference TRBV29-1 and TRBJ1-1, the full variable domain is SAVISQKPSRDICQRGTSLTIQCQVDSQVTMMFWYRQQPGQSLTLIATANQGSEATYESGFVIDKFPISRPNLTFSTLTVSNMSPEDSSIYLCSVEDDGMAAFFGQGTRLTVV.

The chain couples TRBV6-6 to TRBJ2-7, with D perhaps matching TRBD1 or TRBD2 (6 bases each). The CDR3 has 14 residues. Germline loops: CDR1 MNHNY, CDR2 SVGAGI (reference sequence). Trimming shortened V by 2 bases and J by 6 bases, and 14 bases separated the two germline ends. DNA for the CDR3: TGTGCCAGCAGTTACGTTAGGGGGGATCGCGAGCAGTACTTC. Translated: CASSYVRGDREQYF.

V is TRBV29-1 and J is TRBJ2-5; 9 bases match TRBD2. The CDR3 has 13 residues. Germline loops: CDR1 SQVTM, CDR2 ANQGSEA. J gave up 4 bases and V 6 bases, and 6 bases lay outside the gene matches. CDR3 residues: CSVSGGRGETQYF. The CDR3 DNA reads as TGCAGCGTGAGCGGGGGGCGCGGAGAGACCCAGTACTTC. Drawing the rest from reference TRBV29-1 and TRBJ2-5, the complete variable domain is SAVISQKPSRDICQRGTSLTIQCQVDSQVTMMFWYRQQPGQSLTLIATANQGSEATYESGFVIDKFPISRPNLTFSTLTVSNMSPEDSSIYLCSVSGGRGETQYFGPGTRLLVL.

This clonotype was seen a few times. The rearrangement uses TRBV7-2 and TRBJ1-6; D is unresolved. The germline V gene has CDR1 SGHTA and CDR2 FQGNSA. Deletions cut 1 base from V and 9 bases from J, with 10 bases between. The CDR3 length is 14 residues. The CDR3 region is CASSLERAGSPLHF. The CDR3 region has the DNA TGTGCCAGCAGCTTAGAGAGGGCAGGTTCACCCCTCCACTTT.

This clonotype was seen ten or more times. The chain joins TRBV6-4 to TRBJ1-2, with D tentatively TRBD1 (5 bases). The V and J ends lost 4 bases and 5 bases respectively, with 14 bases between them. The germline CDR1 and CDR2 sequences are MRHNA and SNTAGT. This CDR3 comprises 14 residues. The CDR3 DNA sequence: TGTGCCAGCAGTGCGGACGGGGGTTGGTATGGCTACACCTTC. Translation gives CASSADGGWYGYTF.

The chain links TRBV6-1 to TRBJ1-5, with unresolved D. Germline CDR1 reads MNHNS; CDR2 reads SASEGT. Trimming took off 6 bases at V and 3 bases at J, with 15 bases between the two ends. The length of the CDR3 is 15 residues. CDR3 loop: CASSPGMAVNQPQHF. The CDR3 coding sequence is TGTGCCAGCAGCCCAGGCATGGCAGTCAATCAGCCCCAGCATTTT.

This clonotype appeared a few times. V is TRBV5-1 and J is TRBJ2-1; TRBD2 matches 12 bases. V gave up 2 bases and J gave up 3 bases; unmatched junction bases: 6. The V gene's germline CDR1 is SGHRS and CDR2 YFSETQ. The CDR3 has 17 residues. The CDR3 protein is CASSFSSGGANYNEQFF. CDR3 bases: TGCGCCAGCAGCTTCTCTAGCGGGGGGGCCAACTACAATGAGCAGTTCTTC.

This clonotype has ten or more counts. This sequence joins TRBV7-9 and TRBJ2-7, with D perhaps matching TRBD1 (5 bases). Trimming removed 7 bases from V and 1 base from J, with 5 bases in between. From germline, CDR1 is SEHNR and CDR2 FQNEAQ (reference sequence). CDR3 length: 11 amino acids. The CDR3 spells CASTGSYEQYF. The CDR3 bases are TGTGCCAGCACAGGGTCCTACGAGCAGTACTTC.

This clonotype was found many times. V usage is TRBV5-1 and J usage is TRBJ1-1; D remains unclear. The V gene lost 4 bases and the J gene lost 4 bases, with 17 bases spanning the gap. This CDR3 comprises 15 residues. The germline V gene has CDR1 SGHRS and CDR2 YFSETQ. CDR3 loop: CASSPNGPAPTEAFF. The CDR3 region has the DNA TGCGCCAGCAGCCCGAACGGACCAGCCCCCACTGAAGCTTTCTTT. Full variable domain (missing parts from reference TRBV5-1 and TRBJ1-1): KAGVTQTPRYLIKTRGQQVTLSCSPISGHRSVSWYQQTPGQGLQFLFEYFSETQRNKGNFPGRFSGRQFSNSRSEMNVSTLELGDSALYLCASSPNGPAPTEAFFGQGTRLTVV.

The gene calls are TRBV7-2 and TRBJ2-3, with 11 positions matching TRBD2. Germline trimming cut 4 bases from V and 6 bases from J; bases unmatched to any gene: 6. In germline, CDR1 is SGHTA, CDR2 FQGNSA. This CDR3 spans 15 amino acids. In DNA, the CDR3 is TGTGCCAGCAGCTACCCCGGGACTAGCGGTGATACGCAGTATTTT. Its translation is CASSYPGTSGDTQYF.

This clonotype was recorded many times. The chain is built from TRBV12-3 or TRBV12-4 and TRBJ2-2, with 9 bases fitting TRBD1. J gave up 4 bases and V 5 bases, and 5 bases lay outside the gene matches. The CDR3 is 15 residues long. CDR3 region: CASSTPDRGTGELFF. DNA of the CDR3: TGTGCCAGCAGTACCCCGGACAGGGGCACCGGGGAGCTGTTTTTT.

The chain couples TRBV6-2 or TRBV6-3 to TRBJ2-6, with unresolved D. Trimming stripped 4 bases from V and 0 bases from J, with 16 bases between. The CDR3 contains 18 residues. Germline-derived CDR1 and CDR2 are MNHEY and SVGEGT. The CDR3 DNA reads TGTGCCAGCAGTTTCCGACACCTAATATCCTCTGGGGCCAACGTCCTGACTTTC. This gives the protein CASSFRHLISSGANVLTF.

V gene TRBV12-3 or TRBV12-4 combines with J gene TRBJ1-2, with 8 bases aligning to TRBD1. The CDR3 has 15 residues. V dropped 6 bases and J dropped 8; count of bases not matched to a gene: 14. CDR3 sequence (DNA): TGTGCCAGCAGACTCAAGGGGACAGGAAAGGGGGGCTACACCTTC. Residues: CASRLKGTGKGGYTF.

This clonotype was detected only a few times. DNA for the CDR3: TGTGCCAGCACCCTGGACAGGCGGAAGACTGAAGCTTTCTTT. Protein: CASTLDRRKTEAFF. This chain joins TRBV12-3 or TRBV12-4 and TRBJ1-1; TRBD1 aligns across 7 bases. The CDR3 length is 14 residues. V was clipped by 7 bases and J by 5 bases; unmatched bases: 10.

This clonotype was counted only a few times. The chain carries TRBV5-6 and TRBJ2-1, with 10 bases that match TRBD1. The CDR3 runs to 13 residues. J was trimmed by 7 bases and V by 5 bases; bases with no gene match: 3. Germline CDR1 and CDR2: SGHDT and YYEEEE. DNA for the CDR3: TGTGCCAGCAGACGGACAGGGGGTAATGAGCAGTTCTTC. Encoded protein: CASRRTGGNEQFF. Full variable domain (missing parts from reference TRBV5-6 and TRBJ2-1): DAGVTQSPTHLIKTRGQQVTLRCSPKSGHDTVSWYQQALGQGPQFIFQYYEEEERQRGNFPDRFSGHQFPNYSSELNVNALLLGDSALYLCASRRTGGNEQFFGPGTRLTVL.

With regard to this clonotype: One end of the junction fails to match germline, which may point to a read error. J is TRBJ1-2 and V is TRBV12-3 or TRBV12-4, with D possibly matching TRBD1 (5 bases). This CDR3 spans 10 amino acids. CDR3 in DNA: TGTGCCAGCAGTTTAGGCAGGGCGGGCTTC. This codes for CASSLGRAGF.

Many counts were recorded for this clonotype. The chain employs TRBV7-2 and TRBJ2-2, with 9 nucleotides matching TRBD2. Germline values: CDR1 SGHTA, CDR2 FQGNSA. The CDR3 is 16 amino acids. The V and J ends lost 5 bases and 5 bases, in that order; junction bases with no gene match: 9. CDR3 coding DNA: TGTGCCAGCAGCCCCCGCGCTAGCGGGGTTACCGGGGAGCTGTTTTTT. This sequence encodes CASSPRASGVTGELFF. Together with reference TRBV7-2 and TRBJ2-2, the CDR3 gives the full variable domain: GAGVSQSPSNKVTEKGKDVELRCDPISGHTALYWYRQSLGQGLEFLIYFQGNSAPDKSGLPSDRFSAERTGGSVSTLTIQRTQQEDSAVYLCASSPRASGVTGELFFGEGSRLTVL.

As regards this clonotype: Possible read error: a much larger clone is one base away. The chain joins TRBV11-2 to TRBJ2-1; D is ambiguous. V was trimmed by 5 bases and J by 6 bases, leaving 11 bases between them. Germline-derived CDR1 and CDR2 are SGHAT and FQNNGV. The CDR3 length is 13 residues. The CDR3 reads CASSMRIVNEQFF. The CDR3 DNA reads as TGTGCCAGCAGCATGCGTATCGTCAATGAGCAGTTCTTC. Full variable domain (missing parts from reference TRBV11-2 and TRBJ2-1): EAGVAQSPRYKIIEKRQSVAFWCNPISGHATLYWYQQILGQGPKLLIQFQNNGVVDDSQLPKDRFSAERLKGVDSTLKIQPAKLEDSAVYLCASSMRIVNEQFFGPGTRLTVL.

The rearrangement uses TRBV20-1 and TRBJ1-2; 7 bases line up with TRBD1. Germline CDR1 reads DFQATT; CDR2 reads SNEGSKA (reference sequence). V shed 6 bases, J shed 7 bases, and the junction held 11 bases outside the gene matches. This CDR3 comprises 13 residues. CDR3 sequence reads: CSAPTGVMGGYTF. DNA for the CDR3: TGCAGTGCCCCAACAGGGGTTATGGGTGGCTACACCTTC.

The rearrangement uses TRBV29-1 and TRBJ2-2; TRBD1 matches at 7 bases. The CDR3 totals 13 residues. CDR1 SQVTM and CDR2 ANQGSEA come from the germline V gene. J was trimmed by 1 base and V by 5 bases; bases with no gene match: 1. CDR3 nucleotide sequence: TGCAGCGTTAGGACAGGGAACACCGGGGAGCTGTTTTTT. Amino acids: CSVRTGNTGELFF.

This clonotype showed up many times. The J gene is TRBJ2-3, the V gene TRBV5-5, with 8 bases fitting TRBD1. The CDR3 is 14 residues long. Germline V gives CDR1 SGHKS, CDR2 YYEKEE (reference sequence). The ends lost 3 bases at V and 1 base at J; junction bases unmatched: 1. Here the CDR3 DNA reads TGTGCCAGCAGCTCGACAGGGGGCACAGATACGCAGTATTTT. This codes for CASSSTGGTDTQYF.

This clonotype has more than one count but fewer than ten. CDR3 DNA sequence: TGTGCCAGCAGTCTGTCCCGGGACACTCGGGCAGATACGCAGTATTTT. Its translation: CASSLSRDTRADTQYF. V is TRBV27 and J is TRBJ2-3, with TRBD1 as a possible D gene (6 bases). V shed 5 bases and J shed 4 bases, with 19 bases lying between them. The CDR3 is 16 amino acids. CDR1 and CDR2 (germline): MNHEY, SMNVEV (reference sequence).